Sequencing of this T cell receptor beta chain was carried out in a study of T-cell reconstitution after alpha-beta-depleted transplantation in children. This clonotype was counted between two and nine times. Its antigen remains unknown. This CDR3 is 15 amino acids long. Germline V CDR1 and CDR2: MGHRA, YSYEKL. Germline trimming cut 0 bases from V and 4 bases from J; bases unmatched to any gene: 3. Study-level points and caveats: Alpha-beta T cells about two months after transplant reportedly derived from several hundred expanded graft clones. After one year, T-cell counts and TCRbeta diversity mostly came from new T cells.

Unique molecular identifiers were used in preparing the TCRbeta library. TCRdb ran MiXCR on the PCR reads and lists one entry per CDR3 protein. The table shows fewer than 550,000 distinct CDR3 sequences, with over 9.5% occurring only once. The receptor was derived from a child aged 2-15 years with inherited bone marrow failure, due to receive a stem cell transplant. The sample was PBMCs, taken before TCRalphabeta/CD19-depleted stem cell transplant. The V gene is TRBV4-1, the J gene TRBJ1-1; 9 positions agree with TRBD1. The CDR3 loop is CASSQDETGGTEAFF. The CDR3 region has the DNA TGCGCCAGCAGCCAAGACGAGACAGGGGGCACTGAAGCTTTCTTT.